This TCR beta chain came from a study of cytomegalovirus exposure and HLA in healthy donors. The primer mix had 60 Vbeta and 13 Jbeta primers. The assay was immunoSEQ multiplex PCR, and TCRdb's table has in-frame clones only and misses some. The sample has around 130,000 clones, roughly 82% seen once; the top ten hold about 11%. This clone showed up just a few times. CDR3 length equals 15 residues. Trimming took 0 bases from V and 8 from J; bases not matched to a gene: 7. CDR1 SGHNT and CDR2 YENEEA come from the germline V gene. Input material: PBMCs. The chain carries TRBV11-3 and TRBJ2-1; 7 bases are a match to TRBD1. This TCR came from a male donor in good health and CMV-seropositive. The CDR3 loop reads CASSLDPGTADEQFF. CDR3 in DNA: TGTGCCAGCAGCTTAGATCCGGGGACAGCGGATGAGCAGTTCTTC.